This T cell receptor beta chain stems from a study of Ad26.COV2.S vaccination and SARS-CoV-2 variants. The CDR3 has 15 residues. Losses at the gene ends were 4 bases for V and 8 bases for J; bases not matched to a gene: 11. Germline V gene sequence: CDR1 LGHDT, CDR2 YNNKEL (reference sequence). Sequenced by immunoSEQ multiplex PCR; TCRdb stores in-frame clones only, minus some. Of about 500,000 clones in the sample, 80% to 90% were seen once. Treatment of the sample: 15 to 20 received Ad26.COV2.S at low or high dose, single or two shots; roughly 5 received placebo; per-sample allocation not given. Specimen acquisition occurred on day 63 following the initial vaccine or placebo injection.

The clonotype originates from a person aged 18-60 years who received the Ad26.COV2.S COVID-19 vaccine or a placebo. The chain uses TRBV3-1 (or the pseudogene TRBV3-2) and TRBJ2-3; 8 nucleotides line up with TRBD2. Sequenced material: peripheral blood, taken in a trial of Ad26.COV2.S vaccine versus placebo. The CDR3 DNA reads TGTGCCAGCAGCCTCTTGACTAGCGCGCAGGGTACGCAGTATTTT. It translates to CASSLLTSAQGTQYF.